The rows below give T cell receptor beta chains drawn from one sample of a study of cytomegalovirus exposure and HLA in healthy donors. Here immunoSEQ multiplex PCR was the method, and the copy in TCRdb shows in-frame clones only, minus some. The sample includes around 120,000 clones, approximately 72% seen only once; the top ten take about 3%. The sequenced material came from PBMCs. These receptors all stem from a human donor in good health. CDR3s include the opening cysteine and the closing phenylalanine or tryptophan. A D gene is named only where the DNA matches it firmly. Clone size is given for some rows only: seen once, a few or many times, or a class if the clone is expanded.

v_call	cdr3_length	j_call	clone_size	d_call	cdr3_nt	cdr3_aa
TRBV10-3	13	TRBJ2-2	few	TRBD1	TGTGCCATCCAGACAGGGGCCACCGGGGAGCTGTTTTTT	CAIQTGATGELFF
TRBV7-8	14	TRBJ1-5	NA	NA	TGTGCCAGCAGCTTAGGACAACCTAATCAGCCCCAGCATTTT	CASSLGQPNQPQHF
TRBV25-1	15	TRBJ1-5	NA	NA	TGTGCCAGCAGTGATGAAACCGGGGTCAATCAGCCCCAGCATTTT	CASSDETGVNQPQHF
TRBV11-3	16	TRBJ1-1	once	TRBD1	TGTGCCAGCAGCCAGGGACAGGGGGCCCTGAACACTGAAGCTTTCTTT	CASSQGQGALNTEAFF
TRBV27	14	TRBJ2-7	NA	NA	TGTGCCAGCAGTCCCACAGGGCCCAAATACGAGCAGTACTTC	CASSPTGPKYEQYF
TRBV7-9	14	TRBJ2-7	NA	TRBD1	TGTGCCAGCAGCCAAACCGACAGGGTCTCCGAGCAGTACTTC	CASSQTDRVSEQYF
TRBV7-3	16	TRBJ1-1	NA	NA	TGTGCCAGCAGCTTAAGTGGGGCCAGAATGAACACTGAAGCTTTCTTT	CASSLSGARMNTEAFF
TRBV6-5	13	TRBJ1-1	few	TRBD1	TGTGCCAGTCAGGACAGGGGAAAAACTGAAGCTTTCTTT	CASQDRGKTEAFF
TRBV28	14	TRBJ1-5	NA	NA	TGTGCCAGCAGTCCAGGGAGGTTGGATCAGCCCCAGCATTTT	CASSPGRLDQPQHF
TRBV2	16	TRBJ2-7	NA	TRBD2	TGTGCCAGCAGTGCAGATCCTAGCGGGATTCGGTACGAGCAGTACTTC	CASSADPSGIRYEQYF
TRBV5-1	15	TRBJ2-3	NA	TRBD2	TGCGCCAGCAGCCCGGGACTAGCGATCCCAGATACGCAGTATTTT	CASSPGLAIPDTQYF
TRBV12-5	15	TRBJ1-1	NA	TRBD1	TGTGCTAGTGGACTGACAGGGGGCGGGATCACTGAAGCTTTCTTT	CASGLTGGGITEAFF
TRBV9	17	TRBJ2-1	NA	TRBD2	TGTGCCAGCAGCCCTACCCTTCTAGCGGGGGGGTTCAATGAGCAGTTCTTC	CASSPTLLAGGFNEQFF
TRBV6-1	15	TRBJ2-2	NA	NA	TGTGCCAGCTCGTTCAAGACAACACACACCGGGGAGCTGTTTTTT	CASSFKTTHTGELFF
TRBV15	14	TRBJ2-3	few	TRBD1	TGTGCCACCACCCGAGACAGGGTCGTAGATACGCAGTATTTT	CATTRDRVVDTQYF
TRBV4-3	15	TRBJ1-4	NA	NA	TGCGCCAGCAGCGCCCACAGGGTTACTAATGAAAAACTGTTTTTT	CASSAHRVTNEKLFF
TRBV9	16	TRBJ1-3	NA	NA	TGTGCCAGCAGCGTAGTGGGGCGCGCCTCTGGAAACACCATATATTTT	CASSVVGRASGNTIYF
TRBV27	16	TRBJ1-5	few	NA	TGTGCCAGCAGGAAAGATAGTGGGACACTTGGGCAGCCCCAGCATTTT	CASRKDSGTLGQPQHF
TRBV15	14	TRBJ1-1	NA	NA	TGTGCCACCAGCAGAGATATCGCGGACACTGAAGCTTTCTTT	CATSRDIADTEAFF
TRBV5-1	15	TRBJ2-7	NA	NA	TGCGCCAGCAGCTTGGGTGGACAGAGAACCTACGAGCAGTACTTC	CASSLGGQRTYEQYF
TRBV30	13	TRBJ2-1	NA	TRBD1	TGTGCCTGGGGACAGGGGGCCGTCAATGAGCAGTTCTTC	CAWGQGAVNEQFF
TRBV7-9	15	TRBJ2-7	few	TRBD1	TGTGCCAGCAGCCAGGTGGGGGACAGGGGTAACGAGCAGTACTTC	CASSQVGDRGNEQYF
TRBV5-4	14	TRBJ1-1	NA	NA	TGTGCCAGCAGCTTGGATCCGGTGAACACTGAAGCTTTCTTT	CASSLDPVNTEAFF
TRBV28	11	TRBJ1-1	NA	NA	TGTGCCAGTGGCCGTAACACTGAAGCTTTCTTT	CASGRNTEAFF
TRBV28	15	TRBJ1-3	NA	NA	TGTGCCAGCAACTGGCAGGGTTTTGGTGGAAACACCATATATTTT	CASNWQGFGGNTIYF
TRBV29-1	12	TRBJ1-2	few	TRBD1	TGCAGCGTTGATAAGGGGGCGGGTGGCTACACCTTC	CSVDKGAGGYTF
TRBV23-1	14	TRBJ2-3	once	NA	TGCGCCAGCAGGCGCGCCGGGGATGCAAATACGCAGTATTTT	CASRRAGDANTQYF
TRBV18	12	TRBJ2-7	few	TRBD1	TGTGCCAGCTCACAGGGGGCGTACGAGCAGTACTTC	CASSQGAYEQYF
TRBV28	12	TRBJ2-7	NA	NA	TGTGCCAGCAGAAAGGGGCTTTACGAGCAGTACTTC	CASRKGLYEQYF
TRBV5-6	17	TRBJ2-4	once	TRBD1	TGTGCCAGCAGCTTGGTTGCGGTTGGGACAGGGAGGTACATTCAGTACTTC	CASSLVAVGTGRYIQYF
TRBV5-1	14	TRBJ2-7	NA	TRBD1	TGCGCCAGCAGCTCACAGGGGGCTGGCTACGAGCAGTACTTC	CASSSQGAGYEQYF
TRBV9	16	TRBJ1-2	NA	TRBD1	TGTGCCAGCAGCGAACGGGACAGTATTTTTCTCTATGGCTACACCTTC	CASSERDSIFLYGYTF
TRBV9	16	TRBJ2-3	NA	NA	TGTGCCAGCAGCCTGACGATCGGGGGGCTCAGAGATACGCAGTATTTT	CASSLTIGGLRDTQYF
TRBV25-1	14	TRBJ1-2	NA	NA	TGTGCCAGCAGCCCGGGGTGGGCTAACTATGGCTACACCTTC	CASSPGWANYGYTF
TRBV13	14	TRBJ2-7	NA	NA	TGTGCCAGCAGCTTGCGACAGGGCGGGAACGAGCAGTACTTC	CASSLRQGGNEQYF
TRBV6-6	13	TRBJ2-3	NA	TRBD1	TGTGCCAGTTCCACAGGGGGAGGAGATACGCAGTATTTT	CASSTGGGDTQYF
TRBV7-9	15	TRBJ2-1	NA	TRBD2	TGTGCCAGCAGCTTAGACGGACTAGCGGGAGCTGAGCAGTTCTTC	CASSLDGLAGAEQFF
TRBV27	15	TRBJ1-2	once	TRBD1	TGTGCCAGCAGATCCGGGACAGGGGCGCTCTATGGCTACACCTTC	CASRSGTGALYGYTF
TRBV11-3	13	TRBJ2-5	NA	NA	TGTGCCAGCAGCTTAGGACTTGCGGAGACCCAGTACTTC	CASSLGLAETQYF
TRBV7-2	17	TRBJ2-7	NA	TRBD2	TGTGCCAGCAGCTTAAAGGTCGGCGGGAGTAAGTACTACGAGCAGTACTTC	CASSLKVGGSKYYEQYF
TRBV4-2	17	TRBJ1-5	NA	NA	TGTGCCAGCAGCCAAGAAGGGTTGGGGAGTAGCAATCAGCCCCAGCATTTT	CASSQEGLGSSNQPQHF
TRBV5-1	15	TRBJ2-5	NA	NA	TGCGCCAGCAGCGGGGAGGTTAGGGATCAAGAGACCCAGTACTTC	CASSGEVRDQETQYF
TRBV7-2	14	TRBJ2-7	few	NA	TGTGCCAGCAGCTTAGACAGGAAATTCTACGAGCAGTACTTC	CASSLDRKFYEQYF
TRBV14	15	TRBJ1-2	NA	TRBD1	TGTGCCAGCAGCCCGGGGACAGGGGTAAACTATGGCTACACCTTC	CASSPGTGVNYGYTF
TRBV14	15	TRBJ1-6	NA	NA	TGTGCCAGCAGCCTCGTGGGGGGGGAGAATTCACCCCTCCACTTT	CASSLVGGENSPLHF
TRBV2	16	TRBJ1-5	NA	NA	TGTGCCAGCAGTGAAGGAATAGAGGAGGTAAATCAGCCCCAGCATTTT	CASSEGIEEVNQPQHF
TRBV6-5	15	TRBJ1-1	few	NA	TGTGCCAGCAGTTTTACAGGTTCTCTCGACACTGAAGCTTTCTTT	CASSFTGSLDTEAFF
TRBV6-5	14	TRBJ2-3	NA	NA	TGTGCCAGCAGTTACGAAGCGAGCACAGATACGCAGTATTTT	CASSYEASTDTQYF
TRBV4-2	15	TRBJ1-5	NA	NA	TGTGCCAGCAGCCAAGATTGGCAGAGGGATCAGCCCCAGCATTTT	CASSQDWQRDQPQHF
TRBV4-1	14	TRBJ2-7	few	TRBD1	TGCGCCAGCAGCACCGGACAGGGGCGGTACGAGCAGTACTTC	CASSTGQGRYEQYF
TRBV5-4	15	TRBJ2-1	NA	TRBD2	TGTGCCAGCAGCTTCGGGGGGGGCCTTACCAATGAGCAGTTCTTC	CASSFGGGLTNEQFF
TRBV25-1	15	TRBJ2-1	NA	TRBD2	TGTGCCACCGAAGAAACTAGCGCCTCCTACAATGAGCAGTTCTTC	CATEETSASYNEQFF
TRBV5-6	17	TRBJ2-5	NA	TRBD1	TGTGCCAGCAGCTTGGAGTTACGGGACAGTCCCTTAGAGACCCAGTACTTC	CASSLELRDSPLETQYF